The 14 T cell receptor beta chains below come from one sample, sequenced in a study of shared clonotypes between healthy human individuals (dated by TCRdb to 2018 to 2020). To prepare the library, the immunoSEQ multiplex PCR assay was applied. The immuneACCESS repertoire file appears here via TCRdb, limited to in-frame rearrangements. These files lack a portion of the clones; in checked studies, under half of the deficit traces to unresolved V genes, and the cause of the others is not known. The sample yields about 2 million clones; around 96% were counted once. Approximately 1% of the sample is held by the ten biggest clonotypes. CD8 naive samples were obtained by positive selection for CCR7 among CD45RO-negative cells, yielding a CD45RA+CCR7+ population from which TemRA cells were excluded. The sequenced sample consisted of naive CD8+ T cells sorted from blood. According to the study, the label for this sample's cell subset or site signals: CD45RA+CCR7+. These receptors came from a man aged 18 to 29 in good health.

The V and J genes are TRBV5-4 and TRBJ2-5; D call uncertain. Germline values: CDR1 SGHNT, CDR2 YYREEE (reference sequence). The CDR3 consists of 14 residues. Trimming pared 5 bases from V and 1 base from J, leaving 12 bases between. This CDR3 is CASRDGLPQETQYF. The DNA of the CDR3 is TGTGCCAGCAGAGACGGCCTTCCCCAAGAGACCCAGTACTTC.

For the CDR3, the DNA is TGTGCCAGCAGTGAAGAGGGGACGGTGTACCGCACTGAAGCTTTCTTT. Amino acid sequence: CASSEEGTVYRTEAFF. The rearrangement links TRBV2 to TRBJ1-1; tentative D call: TRBD1 (5 bases). Trimming cost V 1 base and J 4 bases, with 16 bases left between them. Germline-derived CDR1 and CDR2 are SNHLY and FYNNEI. The CDR3 covers 16 residues.

V and J are TRBV27 and TRBJ1-1, with no clear D. V was cut by 2 bases and J by 0 bases, with 7 bases left in between. The CDR3 loop spans 14 amino acids. Germline V gene lookup returns CDR1 MNHEY and CDR2 SMNVEV (reference sequence). CDR3 protein: CASSLTIMNTEAFF. The CDR3 nucleotides read TGTGCCAGCAGTTTAACGATCATGAACACTGAAGCTTTCTTT.

Details on this clone: Other DNA sequences of this sample code for an identical CDR3. This rearrangement joins TRBV27 to TRBJ2-7; 14 nucleotides align to TRBD2. CDR1 and CDR2 (germline): MNHEY, SMNVEV (reference sequence). V dropped 5 bases and J dropped 3; count of bases not matched to a gene: 3. This CDR3 is 15 amino acids long. In DNA, the CDR3 is TGTGCCAGCAGTCAAGGACTAGCGGGAGGCTACGAGCAGTACTTC. Translation gives CASSQGLAGGYEQYF.

The rearrangement joins TRBV2 to TRBJ2-7; TRBD1 agrees at 10 bases. CDR3 size: 15 residues. V lost 5 bases, J lost 0 bases, and 4 bases stayed unmatched. Germline V CDR1 and CDR2: SNHLY, FYNNEI. CDR3 sequence: CASSLGQGPSYEQYF. CDR3 DNA sequence: TGTGCCAGCAGTTTGGGACAGGGGCCCTCCTACGAGCAGTACTTC.

J is TRBJ2-7 and V is TRBV21-1; the D call in the table, TRBD1, was not verified against the DNA. TRBV21-1 is deemed a pseudogene. The CDR3 totals 16 residues. The CDR3, as DNA: TGTGCCAGCAGCCTCGACCGGGACAGGAGCAACTACGAGCAGTACTTC. Translation: CASSLDRDRSNYEQYF.

The chain joins TRBV7-3 to TRBJ1-2, with 8 nucleotides matching TRBD1. Germline CDR1 SGHTA, CDR2 FQGTGA. The CDR3 contains 13 residues. Trimming removed 11 bases from V and 4 bases from J; junction bases left unmatched: 9. In DNA form, the CDR3 reads TGTGCCCGCATGATCCAGGGGGCCTATGGCTACACCTTC. It specifies CARMIQGAYGYTF.

There are a few counts of this clone. The rearrangement uses TRBV27 and TRBJ1-2; D is unclear. There are 16 residues in the CDR3. Trimming left V 4 bases short and J 0 bases short, with 15 bases between. Germline loops: CDR1 MNHEY, CDR2 SMNVEV (reference sequence). CDR3 loop: CASSSNSGAANYGYTF. DNA for the CDR3: TGTGCCAGCAGTTCCAATTCAGGTGCGGCTAACTATGGCTACACCTTC.

The chain joins TRBV19 to TRBJ2-7; 7 bases map to TRBD1. Unmatched junction bases numbered 4, after V lost 5 bases and J lost 0 bases. Germline V lookup: CDR1 LNHDA, CDR2 SQIVND (reference sequence). The CDR3 covers 14 residues. DNA for the CDR3: TGTGCCAGTAGTCGACGGGACAGCTCCTACGAGCAGTACTTC. Encoded protein: CASSRRDSSYEQYF.

This clone was seen a single time. This chain joins TRBV4-1 and TRBJ2-7, with no clear D. V was trimmed by 5 bases and J by 3 bases, leaving 20 bases between them. This CDR3 has 16 residues. CDR1 and CDR2 from the germline V gene are MGHRA and YSYEKL. As DNA, the CDR3 is TGCGCCAGCAGCTCCGTGGGCTCTTTGAATGACTACGAGCAGTACTTC. Its protein product is CASSSVGSLNDYEQYF.

The V gene is TRBV5-4, the J gene TRBJ2-3, with D perhaps matching TRBD1 or TRBD2 (6 bases each). V shed 4 bases and J shed 1 base, with 16 bases lying between them. The CDR3 is made up of 16 amino acids. CDR1 is SGHNT and CDR2 is YYREEE in the germline V gene (reference sequence). CDR3 in amino acids: CASSPDGGPGTDTQYF. The CDR3 DNA reads as TGTGCCAGCAGCCCGGACGGGGGCCCTGGCACAGATACGCAGTATTTT.

Comments on this clone: Other nucleotide sequences in the sample specify the same CDR3. The chain is built from TRBV19 and TRBJ1-5, with no clear D. Per germline, CDR1 LNHDA and CDR2 SQIVND (reference sequence). The length of the CDR3 is 15 residues. The V end lost 0 bases, the J end lost 0 bases, and 6 bases lay between the germline ends. This CDR3 is CASSIDGYSNQPQHF. The CDR3 DNA reads as TGTGCCAGTAGTATAGACGGATATAGCAATCAGCCCCAGCATTTT.

The chain has TRBV2 and TRBJ1-5; D remains ambiguous. The CDR3 runs to 12 residues. The germline V gene has CDR1 SNHLY and CDR2 FYNNEI. Deletions cut 11 bases from V and 2 bases from J, with 10 bases between. In nucleotides, the CDR3 is TGTGCCCCTTGGGGTGGCAATCAGCCCCAGCATTTT. Translating it yields CAPWGGNQPQHF.

This sequence joins TRBV7-8 and TRBJ1-2; D remains ambiguous. V was shortened by 1 base and J by 4 bases, with 4 bases between the two germline ends. CDR3 size: 12 residues. Germline-derived CDR1 and CDR2 are SGHVS and FQNEAQ. As DNA, the CDR3 is TGTGCCAGCAGCTTAGGCCCCTATGGCTACACCTTC. Encoded protein: CASSLGPYGYTF.